This T cell receptor (beta chain) appears in the sequencing data of a study of T cell responses to AZD1222 COVID-19 vaccine. The sample holds one count of this clone. Its antigen is currently unknown. There are 13 residues in the CDR3. Per the germline V gene, CDR1 is KGHSH and CDR2 is LQKENI. V shed 6 bases and J shed 1 base, with 9 bases lying between them. TCRdb's copy holds only in-frame clones and misses some; the assay was immunoSEQ multiplex PCR. Here the sample spans about 140,000 clones, roughly 92% being singletons. Study conclusions and caveats: Donors were chiefly white British, with a greater number of females, and clonal diversity was perhaps underestimated.

The rearrangement joins TRBV18 to TRBJ1-1; D is perhaps TRBD1 (5 bases). Sequencing used peripheral blood, obtained on day 0 of AZD1222 vaccination. The receptor was isolated from an adult in good health. This CDR3 is CASSSQANTEAFF. CDR3 in DNA: TGTGCCAGCTCCTCACAGGCGAACACTGAAGCTTTCTTT.